The 20 T cell receptor beta chains below all came from one sample that was sequenced in a study of shared clonotypes between healthy human individuals. Generated by immunoSEQ multiplex PCR, the TCRdb table keeps only in-frame clones and is missing some. The repertoire holds about 1 million clones, with about 74% as singletons. The sequenced sample consisted of memory CD4+ T cells sorted from blood. Described subset: CD45RA-negative fraction. These receptors were taken from a man aged 18 to 30 in good health.

The chain carries TRBV19 and TRBJ2-3, with 7 bases matching TRBD1. The CDR3 covers 16 residues. The V gene's germline CDR1 is LNHDA and CDR2 SQIVND (reference sequence). V gave up 1 base and J gave up 4 bases; unmatched junction bases: 8. CDR3 residues: CASSIGRRGGSDTQYF. The DNA of the CDR3 is TGTGCCAGTAGTATAGGAAGGAGAGGGGGCTCAGATACGCAGTATTTT.

This clone appeared a single time. V is TRBV7-2 and J is TRBJ1-6; a possible D gene is TRBD1 (5 bases). Trimming removed 5 bases from V and 7 bases from J, with 15 bases in between. The CDR3 extends over 15 amino acids. The germline V gene has CDR1 SGHTA and CDR2 FQGNSA. The CDR3 reads CASSPQPWGNSPLHF. As DNA, the CDR3 is TGTGCCAGCAGCCCTCAGCCTTGGGGCAATTCACCCCTCCACTTT.

The chain combines TRBV10-3 with TRBJ1-3, with TRBD1 identical over 9 bases. After removal of 2 bases from V and 2 bases from J, the junction contained 7 bases not matched to a gene. Germline V gene sequence: CDR1 ENHRY, CDR2 SYGVKD. The CDR3 is 17 amino acids. The CDR3, as DNA: TGTGCCATCAGTGAGACCGGACAGGGGAATCCTGGAAACACCATATATTTT. It codes for CAISETGQGNPGNTIYF.

The rearrangement links TRBV7-9 to TRBJ2-5, with 8 bases that match TRBD1. The CDR3 runs to 16 residues. Germline CDR1 SEHNR, CDR2 FQNEAQ (reference sequence). Trimming at V came to 5 bases and at J to 1 base, leaving 9 bases not matched to a gene. The DNA of the CDR3 is TGTGCCAGCAGCCAGGGGGCCGGGGAGATCCAAGAGACCCAGTACTTC. Amino acid sequence: CASSQGAGEIQETQYF.

This clone showed up just a few times. The V gene is TRBV19, the J gene TRBJ1-1, with D uncertain. CDR3 length: 11 amino acids. Between the trimmed V and J ends, which lost 8 bases and 7 bases, there was a span of 11 bases. The germline gives CDR1 LNHDA, CDR2 SQIVND (reference sequence). For the CDR3, the DNA is TGTGCCAGTTCTTGGAGGTTTGAAGCTTTCTTT. It codes for CASSWRFEAFF.

The chain combines TRBV29-1 with TRBJ2-7, with 9 bases aligning to TRBD1. Trimming at V came to 4 bases and at J to 5 bases, leaving 3 bases not matched to a gene. Germline loops: CDR1 SQVTM, CDR2 ANQGSEA. There are 12 residues in the CDR3. The CDR3 nucleotides read TGCAGCGTTGGGGACAGGGCGCACGAGCAGTACTTC. Protein sequence: CSVGDRAHEQYF.

This clone was detected a few times. The V and J genes are TRBV7-9 and TRBJ1-6; D uncertain. The V gene lost 5 bases and the J gene lost 13 bases, with 15 bases spanning the gap. The CDR3 covers 13 residues. Germline values: CDR1 SEHNR, CDR2 FQNEAQ (reference sequence). In DNA form, the CDR3 reads TGTGCCAGCAGCCCGACCGGGGAGGTCCCCCTCCACTTT. This sequence encodes CASSPTGEVPLHF.

This chain joins TRBV10-3 and TRBJ1-2, with TRBD1 matching 7 bases. The V and J ends lost 11 bases and 2 bases, in that order; junction bases with no gene match: 8. CDR3 length: 13 amino acids. Germline V gene sequence: CDR1 ENHRY, CDR2 SYGVKD. CDR3 in amino acids: CAVTGAPNYGYTF. CDR3 nucleotide sequence: TGTGCCGTAACAGGGGCCCCCAACTATGGCTACACCTTC.

The chain couples TRBV6-1 to TRBJ1-2; no definite D call. The CDR3 totals 11 residues. Trimming took off 8 bases at V and 4 bases at J, with 8 bases between the two ends. Germline V gene data show CDR1 as MNHNS and CDR2 as SASEGT. CDR3 loop: CASGVGYGYTF. The CDR3, as DNA: TGTGCCAGCGGGGTTGGCTATGGCTACACCTTC.

Points on this clone: The same CDR3 can be traced to other DNA sequences in this sample. The chain employs TRBV5-1 and TRBJ1-5; D is ambiguous. The germline gives CDR1 SGHRS, CDR2 YFSETQ. This CDR3 is 15 amino acids long. V shed 0 bases and J shed 0 bases, with 7 bases lying between them. The CDR3 is CASSLAGDSNQPQHF. CDR3 bases: TGCGCCAGCAGCTTGGCCGGCGATAGCAATCAGCCCCAGCATTTT.

The rearrangement links TRBV11-2 to TRBJ2-5; 9 nucleotides agree with TRBD2. The CDR3 is 13 residues long. The V gene end was trimmed by 4 bases and the J gene end by 5 bases; junction bases not matched to a gene: 2. Germline V CDR1 and CDR2: SGHAT, FQNNGV. In DNA, the CDR3 is TGTGCCAGCAGCTCCGGACTAGCGGAGACCCAGTACTTC. It specifies CASSSGLAETQYF. Drawing the rest from reference TRBV11-2 and TRBJ2-5, the complete variable domain is EAGVAQSPRYKIIEKRQSVAFWCNPISGHATLYWYQQILGQGPKLLIQFQNNGVVDDSQLPKDRFSAERLKGVDSTLKIQPAKLEDSAVYLCASSSGLAETQYFGPGTRLLVL.

About this clone itself: The sample has other DNA sequences that encode this CDR3 too. This chain links TRBV10-3 with TRBJ2-4, with 11 bases fitting TRBD1. The V gene end was trimmed by 9 bases and the J gene end by 1 base; junction bases not matched to a gene: 2. There are 14 residues in the CDR3. CDR1 and CDR2 from the germline V gene are ENHRY and SYGVKD. The CDR3 DNA sequence: TGTGCCATTGGACAGGGGGCGGCCAAAAACATTCAGTACTTC. Protein sequence: CAIGQGAAKNIQYF.

This clone appeared once. The junction departs from the called germline gene at one end, perhaps through a read error. This chain links TRBV7-7 with TRBJ2-5; 8 positions agree with TRBD2. Germline-derived CDR1 and CDR2 are SSHAT and FNYEAQ (reference sequence). The CDR3 is 16 amino acids. CDR3 sequence: CASSLAIGSGEETQYF. In DNA, the CDR3 is TGTGCTAGCAGCTTAGCGATTGGTAGCGGGGAAGAGACCCAGTACTTC.

V is TRBV12-2 and J is TRBJ2-5. TRBV12-2 corresponds to a pseudogene. The CDR3 contains 15 residues. The DNA of the CDR3 is TGTGCAAGTCGCTTAGAACAGGGGAGGGAAGAGACCCAGTACTTC. This translates into CASRLEQGREETQYF.

This clone was seen only a few times. The genes are TRBV6-5 and TRBJ2-2; no definite D call. Germline V gene data show CDR1 as MNHEY and CDR2 as SVGAGI. V lost 0 bases, J lost 1 base, and 6 bases lay in between. The CDR3 runs 15 residues. In DNA form, the CDR3 reads TGTGCCAGCAGTTACTCTAGACTGAACACCGGGGAGCTGTTTTTT. It codes for CASSYSRLNTGELFF.

This clone has a single count. The chain joins TRBV5-4 to TRBJ1-3; D might be TRBD1 (5 bases). Germline values: CDR1 SGHNT, CDR2 YYREEE (reference sequence). The ends were cut back, 3 bases at V and 0 bases at J, with 10 bases in the middle. The CDR3 is made up of 15 amino acids. CDR3 nucleotide sequence: TGTGCCAGCAGCTGGTATGGGGGCTCTGGAAACACCATATATTTT. Translation: CASSWYGGSGNTIYF.

The chain is built from TRBV5-1 and TRBJ2-3; TRBD1 aligns across 7 bases. Germline V gives CDR1 SGHRS, CDR2 YFSETQ. V shed 7 bases, J shed 1 base, and the junction held 6 bases outside the gene matches. CDR3 length: 14 amino acids. CDR3 sequence: CASGIGQGTDTQYF. DNA of the CDR3: TGCGCCAGCGGGATTGGACAGGGCACAGATACGCAGTATTTT.

The chain recombines TRBV7-2 with TRBJ1-5, with D tentatively TRBD1 (6 bases). Trimming pared 1 base from V and 7 bases from J, leaving 14 bases between. CDR1 is SGHTA and CDR2 is FQGNSA in the germline V gene. This CDR3 comprises 15 residues. CDR3 region: CASSLVGQSGQPQHF. The DNA for the CDR3 is TGTGCCAGCAGCTTAGTCGGACAGTCGGGCCAGCCCCAGCATTTT.

This clone was counted once. The rearrangement links TRBV7-9 to TRBJ1-2; 9 bases line up with TRBD1. V was pared by 6 bases and J by 5 bases, with 7 bases of the junction left unmatched. The CDR3 totals 14 residues. The germline V gene has CDR1 SEHNR and CDR2 FQNEAQ (reference sequence). The CDR3 reads CASSAAGTGYGYTF. DNA of the CDR3: TGTGCCAGCAGTGCCGCCGGGACAGGGTATGGCTACACCTTC.

The J gene is TRBJ2-5, the V gene TRBV5-1, with 7 bases that match TRBD2. Germline loops: CDR1 SGHRS, CDR2 YFSETQ. The CDR3 loop spans 16 amino acids. V gave up 0 bases and J gave up 2 bases; unmatched junction bases: 7. CDR3: CASSLGPAGQQETQYF. The CDR3 nucleotides read TGCGCCAGCAGCTTGGGGCCAGCGGGGCAGCAAGAGACCCAGTACTTC.